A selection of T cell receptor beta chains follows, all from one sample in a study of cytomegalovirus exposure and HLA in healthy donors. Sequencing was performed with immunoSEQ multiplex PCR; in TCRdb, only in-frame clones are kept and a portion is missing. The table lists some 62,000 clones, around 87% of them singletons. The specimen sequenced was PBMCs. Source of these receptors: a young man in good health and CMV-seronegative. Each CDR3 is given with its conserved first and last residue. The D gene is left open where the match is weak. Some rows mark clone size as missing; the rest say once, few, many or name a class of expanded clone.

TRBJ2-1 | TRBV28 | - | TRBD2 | TGTGCCAGCCGTAGCGGGGGGGTCAATGAGCAGTTCTTC | CASRSGGVNEQFF
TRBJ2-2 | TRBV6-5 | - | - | TGTGCCAGCCTGCGGGTGGACACCGGGGAGCTGTTTTTT | CASLRVDTGELFF
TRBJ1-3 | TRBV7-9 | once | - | TGTGCCAGCAGCTTACTCGGGCGGGTCGGAAACACCATATATTTT | CASSLLGRVGNTIYF
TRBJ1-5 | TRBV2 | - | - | TGTGCCAGCAGTCCCGAGGGGCCCCAGCATTTT | CASSPEGPQHF
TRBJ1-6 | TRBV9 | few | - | TGTGCCAGCAGCCTCTCCGGGACACCCACCCTCCACTTT | CASSLSGTPTLHF
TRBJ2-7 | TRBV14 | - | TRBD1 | TGTGCCAGCAGCCAAGCTCCGGGACAGGGTAGCGACGAGCAGTACTTC | CASSQAPGQGSDEQYF
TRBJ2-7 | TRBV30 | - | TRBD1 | TGTGCCTGGGGCAGGGGGCCGGGGGACGAGCAGTACTTC | CAWGRGPGDEQYF
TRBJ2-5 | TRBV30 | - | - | TGTGCCTGGAGTGCGGGAGCGACCCAGTACTTC | CAWSAGATQYF
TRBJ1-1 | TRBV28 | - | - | TGTGCCAGCAGTCCGACAGCTCTGAACACTGAAGCTTTCTTT | CASSPTALNTEAFF
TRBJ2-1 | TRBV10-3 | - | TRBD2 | TGTGCCATCAGTGATCCCGCTAGCGGGGGGCCCAGCTCCTACAATGAGCAGTTCTTC | CAISDPASGGPSSYNEQFF
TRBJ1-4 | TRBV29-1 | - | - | TGCAGCGTGGAACCCACAGGGATAAGTGAAAAACTGTTTTTT | CSVEPTGISEKLFF
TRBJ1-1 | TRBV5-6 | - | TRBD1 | TGTGCCAGCAGCTTATTCGGACAGGGGCTCACGAACACTGAAGCTTTCTTT | CASSLFGQGLTNTEAFF
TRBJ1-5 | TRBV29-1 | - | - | TGCAGCGTTAGGTCGGGAGGGGAGAATCAGCCCCAGCATTTT | CSVRSGGENQPQHF
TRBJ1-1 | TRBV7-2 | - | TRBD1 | TGTGCCAGCAGCTTAGGGACAGGGTTTGAGGCTTTCTTT | CASSLGTGFEAFF
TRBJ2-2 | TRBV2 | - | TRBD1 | TGTGCCAGCAGTGGGGGGACAGGGGTAACCGGGGAGCTGTTTTTT | CASSGGTGVTGELFF
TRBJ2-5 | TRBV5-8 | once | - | TGTGCCAGCAGCTTAAGGAGGAGCCACCTGGAAGAGACCCAGTACTTC | CASSLRRSHLEETQYF
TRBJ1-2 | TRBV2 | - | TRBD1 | TGTGCCAGCAGTCTACAGGGGGAGGGTGGCTACACCTTC | CASSLQGEGGYTF
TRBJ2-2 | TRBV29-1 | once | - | TGCAGCGTTGAATCCAGGGGGGAGCTGTTTTTT | CSVESRGELFF
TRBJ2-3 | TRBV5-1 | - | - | TGCGCCAGCAGCTTCCGAGGGACTAGCACAGATACGCAGTATTTT | CASSFRGTSTDTQYF
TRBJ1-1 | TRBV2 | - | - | TGTGCCACAACGGGACACTTGAACACTGAAGCTTTCTTT | CATTGHLNTEAFF
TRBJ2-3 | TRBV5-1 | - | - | TGCGCCAGCAGCTTGTACTCTCCGGTGGGCACAGATACGCAGTATTTT | CASSLYSPVGTDTQYF
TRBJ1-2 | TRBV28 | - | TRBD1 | TGTGCCAGCAGGACAGGGGGCGGCTACACCTTC | CASRTGGGYTF
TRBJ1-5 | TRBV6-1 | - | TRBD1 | TGTGCCAGCAGTGAATATGAGGGACAGGGCAATCAGCCCCAGCATTTT | CASSEYEGQGNQPQHF
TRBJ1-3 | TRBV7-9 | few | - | TGTGCCAGCAGCTTACCTGCGGACTCTGGAAACACCATATATTTT | CASSLPADSGNTIYF
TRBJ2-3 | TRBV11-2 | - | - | TGTGCCAGCTTGGGGGGTGGAGATACGCAGTATTTT | CASLGGGDTQYF
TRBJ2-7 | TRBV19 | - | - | TGTGCCAGTACCCCGGGTGGCTCCGAGCAGTACTTC | CASTPGGSEQYF
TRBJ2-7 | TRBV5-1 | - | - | TGCGCCAGCAGCCTATCGACAGGTAGCTCCTACGAGCAGTACTTC | CASSLSTGSSYEQYF
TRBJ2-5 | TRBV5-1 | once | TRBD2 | TGCGCCAGTCGACTAGCGGGGTCAGGAGAGACCCAGTACTTC | CASRLAGSGETQYF
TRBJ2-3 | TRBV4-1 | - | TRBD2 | TGCGCCAGCAGCCAAGTACTAGCGGTGACAGATACGCAGTATTTT | CASSQVLAVTDTQYF
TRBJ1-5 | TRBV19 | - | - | TGTGCCAGTAGATCCTTGGGAGGGCCACAACAGCCCCAGCATTTT | CASRSLGGPQQPQHF
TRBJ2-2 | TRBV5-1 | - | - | TGCGCCAGCAGCTTCAGCGGAACCGGGGAGCTGTTTTTT | CASSFSGTGELFF
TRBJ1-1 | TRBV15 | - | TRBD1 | TGTGCCACCAGCAGTCCCGACAGGGGATGGACTGAAGCTTTCTTT | CATSSPDRGWTEAFF
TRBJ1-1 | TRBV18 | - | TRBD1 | TGTGCCAGCCTACAGGACAGGGGGCTATTGAACACTGAAGCTTTCTTT | CASLQDRGLLNTEAFF
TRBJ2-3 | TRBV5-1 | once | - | TGCGCCAGCAGCCAGGTCGGTCACCTTAGCACAGATACGCAGTATTTT | CASSQVGHLSTDTQYF
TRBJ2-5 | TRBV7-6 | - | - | TGTGCCAGTGACCGACCAGGGCAGGAGACCCAGTACTTC | CASDRPGQETQYF